The 25 T cell receptor beta chains given below trace back to one sample, sequenced in a study of shared clonotypes between healthy human individuals. Clones were read by immunoSEQ multiplex PCR, and TCRdb kept only the in-frame ones, dropping some. The profile shows a few million clones, just over 90% of them singletons. Sequences were obtained from naive CD4+ T cells from PBMCs. Subset described: CD45RA+ positively selected. The receptors derive from a man aged 18 to 30 in good health. Some clones in this sample may be carry-over from other donors' samples.

CDR3 bases: TGTGCCAGCAGCTTGGGCCGGTGGGGAAACACCATATATTTT. Protein product: CASSLGRWGNTIYF. The chain employs TRBV5-4 and TRBJ1-3; D call uncertain. The CDR3 is made up of 14 amino acids. Trimming took 0 bases from V and 4 from J, leaving 8 bases between them. Germline V gene data show CDR1 as SGHNT and CDR2 as YYREEE (reference sequence). The whole variable domain, remainder taken from reference TRBV5-4 and TRBJ1-3, is ETGVTQSPTHLIKTRGQQVTLRCSSQSGHNTVSWYQQALGQGPQFIFQYYREEENGRGNFPPRFSGLQFPNYSSELNVNALELDDSALYLCASSLGRWGNTIYFGEGSWLTVV.

The chain employs TRBV11-2 and TRBJ2-3; the D gene is possibly TRBD2 (6 bases). V shed 2 bases and J shed 2 bases, with 14 bases lying between them. The CDR3 totals 16 residues. Per the germline V gene, CDR1 is SGHAT and CDR2 is FQNNGV. The CDR3 DNA is TGTGCCAGCAGCTTACCATCGGCGGGATACACAGATACGCAGTATTTT. This gives the protein CASSLPSAGYTDTQYF.

Comment on this clone: Mismatch with germline at one junction end may stem from a read error. This sample also contains other DNA sequences that code for the same CDR3. The chain combines TRBV6-1 with TRBJ2-5; D may be TRBD1 or TRBD2 (5 bases each). The CDR3 is 11 amino acids. Looked up from germline, CDR1 is MNHNS and CDR2 is SASEGT. CDR3 nucleotides: TGCGCCAGCAGTGAGGGGGAGACCCAGTACTTC. Amino acid sequence: CASSEGETQYF.

V and J are TRBV10-3 and TRBJ2-1; 7 bases match TRBD1. This CDR3 spans 16 amino acids. Trimming cost V 3 bases and J 7 bases; bases outside gene matches: 12. Per germline, CDR1 ENHRY and CDR2 SYGVKD. CDR3 region: CAISEPVSGGKNEQFF. As DNA, the CDR3 is TGTGCCATCAGTGAACCTGTGTCAGGGGGAAAGAATGAGCAGTTCTTC.

The chain carries TRBV4-3 and TRBJ2-6; D unresolved. CDR3 length equals 16 residues. With 0 bases removed from V and 1 base from J, the gap between germline ends came to 7 bases. Germline V gene data show CDR1 as LGHNA and CDR2 as YSLEER. The CDR3 reads CASSQDPVSGANVLTF. The CDR3 nucleotides are TGCGCCAGCAGCCAAGATCCTGTGTCTGGGGCCAACGTCCTGACTTTC.

The rearrangement uses TRBV10-2 and TRBJ2-7; the D call may be TRBD1 or TRBD2 (5 bases each). V lost 3 bases and J lost 6, with 9 bases in between. This CDR3 has 12 residues. CDR1 and CDR2 (germline): WSHSY, SAAADI. CDR3 DNA: TGCGCCAGCAGTGAATGGGGGTCCGAGCAGTACTTC. Its translation is CASSEWGSEQYF.

The chain joins TRBV25-1 to TRBJ2-1, with TRBD2 matching 9 bases. Trimming at V came to 5 bases and at J to 4 bases, leaving 6 bases not matched to a gene. Per the germline V gene, CDR1 is MGHDK and CDR2 is SYGVNS. This CDR3 is built from 15 residues. This CDR3 reads CASSISGSWYNEQFF. The CDR3, as DNA: TGTGCCAGCAGTATTAGCGGGAGCTGGTACAATGAGCAGTTCTTC.

A word on this clone: Other DNA sequences in the same sample also yield this CDR3. The genes are TRBV28 and TRBJ2-7, with 7 positions matching TRBD1. Per the germline V gene, CDR1 is MDHEN and CDR2 is SYDVKM. V was clipped by 2 bases and J by 0 bases; unmatched bases: 1. The CDR3 runs to 14 residues. In nucleotides, the CDR3 is TGTGCCAGCAGTTTAGGGACAGTCTCCTACGAGCAGTACTTC. This gives the protein CASSLGTVSYEQYF.

The chain links TRBV28 to TRBJ2-5; 9 bases fit TRBD2. There are 17 residues in the CDR3. V shed 6 bases, J shed 5 bases, and the junction held 16 bases outside the gene matches. The V gene's germline CDR1 is MDHEN and CDR2 SYDVKM. The DNA of the CDR3 is TGTGCCAGCAGCCAAATGGTCCTCGCGGGAGGGGGGGAGACCCAGTACTTC. Amino acids: CASSQMVLAGGGETQYF.

This rearrangement joins TRBV5-1 to TRBJ2-3, with D possibly being TRBD1 (6 bases). Germline V gene sequence: CDR1 SGHRS, CDR2 YFSETQ. V lost 4 bases to trimming and J lost 3 bases, with 18 bases between them. The CDR3 totals 16 residues. In nucleotides, the CDR3 is TGCGCCAGCAGCCCTCCTGGGAGACAGGCAACAGATACGCAGTATTTT. This encodes CASSPPGRQATDTQYF.

The chain combines TRBV27 with TRBJ1-1; tentatively, D is TRBD1 (6 bases). Germline CDR1 is MNHEY and CDR2 is SMNVEV (reference sequence). The CDR3 contains 13 residues. Trimming removed 8 bases from V and 5 bases from J, with 15 bases in between. The CDR3 DNA reads TGTGCCAGCGGCTCTCAGGGGCCAACTGAAGCTTTCTTT. Translating it yields CASGSQGPTEAFF.

This rearrangement joins TRBV7-2 to TRBJ2-3; D remains ambiguous. The CDR3 is 14 residues long. The germline V gene encodes CDR1 SGHTA and CDR2 FQGNSA. Trimming left V 5 bases short and J 0 bases short, with 9 bases between. This CDR3 reads CASSVRRSTDTQYF. The DNA for the CDR3 is TGTGCCAGCAGCGTACGGAGAAGCACAGATACGCAGTATTTT.

CDR3 sequence: CASRPSWNTEAFF. In DNA form, the CDR3 reads TGTGCCAGCAGGCCCTCTTGGAACACTGAAGCTTTCTTT. The chain couples TRBV7-9 to TRBJ1-1; D is uncertain. The CDR3 runs 13 residues. Trimming removed 6 bases from V and 1 base from J, with 9 bases in between. CDR1 SEHNR and CDR2 FQNEAQ come from the germline V gene (reference sequence).

This clone has only a few counts. The gene calls are TRBV14 and TRBJ1-5; D is undetermined. Germline CDR1 and CDR2: SGHDN and FVKESK. V was clipped by 1 base and J by 9 bases, with 10 bases between them. CDR3 length: 13 residues. CDR3 in amino acids: CASSQAVSGPQHF. The CDR3 DNA sequence: TGTGCCAGCAGCCAAGCAGTTTCTGGGCCCCAGCATTTT. The whole variable domain, filled in from reference TRBV14 and TRBJ1-5, reads EAGVTQFPSHSVIEKGQTVTLRCDPISGHDNLYWYRRVMGKEIKFLLHFVKESKQDESGMPNNRFLAERTGGTYSTLKVQPAELEDSGVYFCASSQAVSGPQHFGDGTRLSIL.

The rearrangement uses TRBV2 and TRBJ2-7, with D uncertain. Germline V CDR1 and CDR2: SNHLY, FYNNEI. This CDR3 is 13 amino acids long. V was pared by 6 bases and J by 0 bases, with 9 bases between. As DNA, the CDR3 is TGTGCCAGCAGGGCCTTCGGCTCCTACGAGCAGTACTTC. This translates into CASRAFGSYEQYF.

The chain carries TRBV7-8 and TRBJ1-3, with 8 bases matching TRBD1. CDR3 size: 15 residues. Per the germline V gene, CDR1 is SGHVS and CDR2 is FQNEAQ. J gave up 4 bases and V 5 bases, and 7 bases lay outside the gene matches. The CDR3 reads CASSLDRGSGNTIYF. The CDR3 bases are TGTGCCAGCAGCCTAGACAGGGGAAGCGGAAACACCATATATTTT.

As regards this clone: Just one base apart from a much larger clone, this may be a read error. Other DNA sequences of this sample code for an identical CDR3. The rearrangement joins TRBV27 to TRBJ2-2; D is ambiguous. This CDR3 is built from 11 residues. Trimming shortened V by 3 bases and J by 6 bases, and 2 bases separated the two germline ends. Germline CDR1 and CDR2: MNHEY and SMNVEV (reference sequence). In DNA form, the CDR3 reads TGTGCCAGCAGTTTCTCCGGGGAGCTGTTTTTT. Translation gives CASSFSGELFF.

The chain uses TRBV6-1 and TRBJ1-5, with 7 bases fitting TRBD1. The CDR3 sequence is 17 residues long. Losses at the gene ends were 3 bases for V and 6 bases for J; bases not matched to a gene: 14. Germline V gives CDR1 MNHNS, CDR2 SASEGT. The CDR3 loop reads CASSDPGQAFEIQPQHF. The CDR3 region has the DNA TGTGCCAGCAGTGACCCCGGACAGGCCTTTGAGATTCAGCCCCAGCATTTT.

The chain has TRBV11-2 and TRBJ2-1, with a possible D match to TRBD1 (6 bases). The CDR3 has 15 residues. Germline-derived CDR1 and CDR2 are SGHAT and FQNNGV. V gave up 3 bases and J gave up 6 bases, with 15 bases separating them. The chain's CDR3 is CASSFQNYRANEQFF. CDR3 in DNA: TGTGCCAGCAGCTTCCAGAACTACAGGGCCAATGAGCAGTTCTTC.

This rearrangement joins TRBV6-5 to TRBJ1-6; TRBD1 matches at 7 bases. Germline V gene sequence: CDR1 MNHEY, CDR2 SVGAGI. This CDR3 is 12 amino acids long. Germline trimming cut 5 bases from V and 13 bases from J; bases unmatched to any gene: 5. This CDR3 is CASSLRGRPLHF. As DNA, the CDR3 is TGTGCCAGCAGTCTCAGGGGGAGGCCCCTCCACTTT.

The chain uses TRBV19 and TRBJ2-7; 11 nucleotides line up with TRBD2. Germline CDR1 LNHDA, CDR2 SQIVND (reference sequence). J lost 6 bases, V lost 9 bases, and 16 bases had no gene match. The CDR3 contains 16 residues. The CDR3 region has the DNA TGTGCCAGCAGGGACGGAGGGACTAGCGGTCGAAGCGAGCAGTACTTC. It codes for CASRDGGTSGRSEQYF. Full variable domain (remainder filled in from reference TRBV19 and TRBJ2-7): DGGITQSPKYLFRKEGQNVTLSCEQNLNHDAMYWYRQDPGQGLRLIYYSQIVNDFQKGDIAEGYSVSREKKESFPLTVTSAQKNPTAFYLCASRDGGTSGRSEQYFGPGTRLTVT.

This chain joins TRBV5-4 and TRBJ1-2; unclear D gene. Germline values: CDR1 SGHNT, CDR2 YYREEE (reference sequence). The CDR3 extends over 15 amino acids. Deletions cut 4 bases from V and 8 bases from J, with 21 bases between. The CDR3 spells CASSTLGPTALGYTF. The CDR3 DNA sequence: TGTGCCAGCAGCACCCTAGGACCGACGGCCTTGGGCTACACCTTC.

The chain carries TRBV6-5 and TRBJ2-7; maybe TRBD2 (6 bases). CDR1 and CDR2 (germline): MNHEY, SVGAGI. Trimming cost V 2 bases and J 7 bases, with 18 bases left between them. This CDR3 has 15 amino acids. The chain's CDR3 is CASSYGAEGSWEQYF. The CDR3 bases are TGTGCCAGCAGTTACGGGGCGGAGGGCTCCTGGGAGCAGTACTTC.

This chain connects TRBV5-1 to TRBJ1-1; 9 bases fit TRBD1. The CDR3 is 15 residues long. The J segment lost 0 bases and the V segment lost 4 bases, leaving 4 bases of the junction unmatched. CDR1 is SGHRS and CDR2 is YFSETQ in the germline V gene. The CDR3: CASSQQGAVNTEAFF. DNA for the CDR3: TGCGCCAGCAGCCAACAGGGGGCAGTGAACACTGAAGCTTTCTTT.

This clone was recorded only once. The gene calls are TRBV7-3 and TRBJ1-1; the D is unclear. Germline-derived CDR1 and CDR2 are SGHTA and FQGTGA. V shed 2 bases and J shed 3 bases, with 7 bases lying between them. This CDR3 has 13 amino acids. The CDR3 DNA reads as TGTGCCAGCAGCTTAGAGTCAGACACTGAAGCTTTCTTT. Its translation is CASSLESDTEAFF.